The 24 T cell receptor beta chains reported below all come from one sample, sequenced in a study of PD-L1 blockade in urothelial cancer. Libraries were prepared by immunoSEQ multiplex PCR; TCRdb keeps only in-frame clonotypes and omits some of them. The sample holds about 20,000 clones, around 88% seen once. This sample comprised PBMCs, obtained around atezolizumab (anti-PD-L1) treatment. The receptors were sampled from a man aged 45-65 years with urothelial cancer.

The chain couples TRBV28 to TRBJ2-7; 7 nucleotides match TRBD2. This CDR3 is 16 amino acids long. The V and J ends lost 3 bases and 0 bases, in that order; junction bases with no gene match: 8. Germline CDR1 reads MDHEN; CDR2 reads SYDVKM. CDR3 amino acids: CASSFHLAELSYEQYF. The CDR3 nucleotides are TGTGCCAGCAGTTTCCACCTAGCGGAACTCTCCTACGAGCAGTACTTC. Together with reference TRBV28 and TRBJ2-7, the CDR3 gives the full variable domain: DVKVTQSSRYLVKRTGEKVFLECVQDMDHENMFWYRQDPGLGLRLIYFSYDVKMKEKGDIPEGYSVSREKKERFSLILESASTNQTSMYLCASSFHLAELSYEQYFGPGTRLTVT.

The chain uses TRBV12-5 and TRBJ2-3; TRBD2 agrees at 8 bases. Germline V gene data show CDR1 as LGHNT and CDR2 as FRNRAP. The junction had 4 bases not matched to a gene; V was cut back by 2 bases and J by 3 bases. This CDR3 contains 15 residues. CDR3 nucleotide sequence: TGTGCTAGTGGTTTGCCCGGCGGGAGGACAGATACGCAGTATTTT. It is translated as CASGLPGGRTDTQYF. The variable domain in full, completed from reference TRBV12-5 and TRBJ2-3, reads DARVTQTPRHKVTEMGQEVTMRCQPILGHNTVFWYRQTMMQGLELLAYFRNRAPLDDSGMPKDRFSAEMPDATLATLKIQPSEPRDSAVYFCASGLPGGRTDTQYFGPGTRLTVL.

The chain links TRBV2 to TRBJ1-1; no clear D. Trimming removed 1 base from V and 1 base from J, with 4 bases in between. The CDR3 spans 13 residues. Per the germline V gene, CDR1 is SNHLY and CDR2 is FYNNEI. The DNA of the CDR3 is TGTGCCAGCAGTGAAGTCGGGAACACTGAAGCTTTCTTT. Amino acids: CASSEVGNTEAFF.

This chain uses TRBV11-3 with TRBJ2-2, with TRBD2 matching 12 bases. The CDR3 has 17 amino acids. Looked up from germline, CDR1 is SGHNT and CDR2 is YENEEA. V lost 5 bases, J lost 4 bases, and 8 bases stayed unmatched. Written as DNA, the CDR3 is TGTGCCAGCAGCCCTAGGCGACTAGCGGGAGTCACCGGGGAGCTGTTTTTT. Translated: CASSPRRLAGVTGELFF.

V usage is TRBV7-9 and J usage is TRBJ2-5; maybe TRBD2 (6 bases). Germline V CDR1 and CDR2: SEHNR, FQNEAQ (reference sequence). CDR3 size: 16 residues. Trimming cost V 4 bases and J 5 bases, with 20 bases left between them. The CDR3 is CASSSSAQTLRETQYF. The CDR3 DNA is TGTGCCAGCAGCTCTAGCGCCCAAACCCTTCGGGAGACCCAGTACTTC.

This rearrangement joins TRBV30 to TRBJ1-5; 9 bases fit TRBD1. The trim removed 7 bases at V and 3 bases at J, leaving 4 bases unmatched. Germline V gene lookup returns CDR1 GTSNPN and CDR2 SVGIG (reference sequence). The CDR3 extends over 13 amino acids. The CDR3 here is CALQGAYNQPQHF. The CDR3 coding sequence is TGTGCCTTACAGGGGGCCTACAATCAGCCCCAGCATTTT.

This chain uses TRBV5-1 with TRBJ1-5, with D perhaps matching TRBD1 (5 bases). Trimming pared 0 bases from V and 0 bases from J, leaving 16 bases between. The CDR3 loop spans 18 amino acids. Germline CDR1 and CDR2: SGHRS and YFSETQ. The CDR3: CASSLEAAGSYSNQPQHF. CDR3 DNA sequence: TGCGCCAGCAGCTTGGAGGCGGCAGGGTCGTATAGCAATCAGCCCCAGCATTTT.

The J gene is TRBJ1-1, the V gene TRBV27; tentatively, D is TRBD1 (6 bases). Germline loops: CDR1 MNHEY, CDR2 SMNVEV (reference sequence). V gave up 6 bases and J gave up 1 base, with 18 bases separating them. The CDR3 has 16 residues. CDR3 loop: CASSRPAGARNTEAFF. The CDR3 bases are TGTGCCAGCAGCCGGCCCGCAGGGGCAAGGAACACTGAAGCTTTCTTT.

This chain connects TRBV12-5 to TRBJ2-7; 12 positions match TRBD2. Looked up from germline, CDR1 is LGHNT and CDR2 is FRNRAP. V lost 1 base, J lost 4 bases, and 8 bases stayed unmatched. The CDR3 contains 17 residues. This CDR3 is CASGLGTSGIPLYEQYF. The DNA of the CDR3 is TGTGCTAGTGGTTTGGGGACTAGCGGGATACCGCTTTACGAGCAGTACTTC.

This clone was counted once. This chain joins TRBV18 and TRBJ1-2; D might be TRBD1 (5 bases). The length of the CDR3 is 14 residues. V lost 4 bases and J lost 8, with 17 bases in between. CDR1 KGHSH and CDR2 LQKENI come from the germline V gene. CDR3 in amino acids: CASSRQRGREGYTF. CDR3 nucleotides: TGTGCCAGCTCACGACAGAGAGGGCGGGAGGGCTACACCTTC.

The CDR3 spells CASSLVGGGALDEQFF. In nucleotides, the CDR3 is TGTGCCAGCAGCTTAGTCGGCGGGGGGGCCCTTGATGAGCAGTTCTTC. The chain carries TRBV11-2 and TRBJ2-1, with 9 bases fitting TRBD2. Germline CDR1 and CDR2: SGHAT and FQNNGV. V lost 1 base, J lost 8 bases, and 9 bases stayed unmatched. There are 16 residues in the CDR3. The whole variable domain, filled in from reference TRBV11-2 and TRBJ2-1, reads EAGVAQSPRYKIIEKRQSVAFWCNPISGHATLYWYQQILGQGPKLLIQFQNNGVVDDSQLPKDRFSAERLKGVDSTLKIQPAKLEDSAVYLCASSLVGGGALDEQFFGPGTRLTVL.

This rearrangement joins TRBV7-3 to TRBJ1-2, with a tentative D call TRBD1 (5 bases). V gave up 4 bases and J gave up 6 bases, with 12 bases separating them. The CDR3 runs to 13 residues. The V gene's germline CDR1 is SGHTA and CDR2 FQGTGA. The CDR3 is CASSSSARDGYTF. CDR3 coding DNA: TGTGCCAGCAGCTCATCCGCCAGGGATGGCTACACCTTC.

The J gene is TRBJ2-1, the V gene TRBV13; 11 nucleotides agree with TRBD2. The CDR3 length is 16 residues. With V trimmed by 4 bases and J by 2 bases, 4 bases remained unmatched. Per the germline V gene, CDR1 is PRHDT and CDR2 is FYEKMQ (reference sequence). For the CDR3, the DNA is TGTGCCAGCAGCTCGGAGGGACTAGCGGCCTACAATGAGCAGTTCTTC. Translating gives CASSSEGLAAYNEQFF.

The chain recombines TRBV7-2 with TRBJ1-1; no firm D call. CDR3 length equals 12 residues. The V end lost 5 bases, the J end lost 4 bases, and 8 bases lay between the germline ends. Germline V gene data show CDR1 as SGHTA and CDR2 as FQGNSA. CDR3 sequence reads: CASSLSTTEAFF. DNA for the CDR3: TGTGCCAGCAGCCTCAGTACCACTGAAGCTTTCTTT.

The rearrangement links TRBV4-1 to TRBJ1-1, with TRBD1 matching over 7 bases. The junction had 12 bases not matched to a gene; V was cut back by 2 bases and J by 6 bases. The germline CDR1 and CDR2 sequences are MGHRA and YSYEKL. The CDR3 runs 16 residues. This chain's CDR3 is CASSQRPGTDMAEAFF. CDR3 nucleotides: TGCGCCAGCAGCCAACGTCCCGGGACAGACATGGCTGAAGCTTTCTTT.

The gene calls are TRBV2 and TRBJ2-7, with D tentatively TRBD2 (6 bases). Germline V gene sequence: CDR1 SNHLY, CDR2 FYNNEI. Deletions cut 3 bases from V and 4 bases from J, with 10 bases between. The CDR3 totals 13 residues. In nucleotides, the CDR3 is TGTGCCAGCAGTGACGGGGGTCCGTACGAGCAGTACTTC. It specifies CASSDGGPYEQYF.

The V call is TRBV12-5, the J call TRBJ2-5, with D unresolved. The CDR3 runs 12 residues. Germline values: CDR1 LGHNT, CDR2 FRNRAP. V shed 9 bases and J shed 1 base, with 9 bases lying between them. The CDR3 DNA reads as TGTGCTAGCGGGTCGGTCCAAGAGACCCAGTACTTC. Translating it yields CASGSVQETQYF.

The V call is TRBV6-6, the J call TRBJ1-5; TRBD1 aligns across 8 bases. The CDR3 has 15 amino acids. The trim removed 2 bases at V and 4 bases at J, leaving 4 bases unmatched. Germline CDR1 reads MNHNY; CDR2 reads SVGAGI (reference sequence). CDR3 coding DNA: TGTGCCAGCAGTTACACGCAGGGGGCGAATCAGCCCCAGCATTTT. This gives the protein CASSYTQGANQPQHF.

J is TRBJ2-5 and V is TRBV7-3, with 7 bases that match TRBD2. The CDR3 extends over 13 amino acids. V trimming: 5 bases; J trimming: 5 bases; junction bases outside the gene matches: 5. Germline CDR1 is SGHTA and CDR2 is FQGTGA. Written as DNA, the CDR3 is TGTGCCAGCAGCCACGGGGGGTGGGAGACCCAGTACTTC. It specifies CASSHGGWETQYF.

Only one count was recorded for this clone. The gene calls are TRBV5-4 and TRBJ1-2; TRBD1 is a possible D gene (6 bases). Germline CDR1 and CDR2: SGHNT and YYREEE (reference sequence). V was pared by 4 bases and J by 2 bases, with 12 bases between. The CDR3 consists of 14 residues. CDR3 region: CASSPLTGNYGYTF. As DNA, the CDR3 is TGTGCCAGCAGCCCGTTGACAGGAAACTATGGCTACACCTTC.

The chain is built from TRBV7-9 and TRBJ2-3; D not certain. V dropped 5 bases and J dropped 6 bases, with 6 bases sitting between them. The germline V gene encodes CDR1 SEHNR and CDR2 FQNEAQ (reference sequence). This CDR3 has 11 amino acids. The CDR3 sequence is CASSRGDTQYF. DNA of the CDR3: TGTGCCAGCAGCCGCGGCGATACGCAGTATTTT.

The rearrangement links TRBV28 to TRBJ1-2, with D perhaps TRBD1 (5 bases). The germline V gene has CDR1 MDHEN and CDR2 SYDVKM. Between the trimmed V and J ends, which lost 7 bases and 0 bases, there was a span of 12 bases. This CDR3 spans 14 amino acids. The CDR3 bases are TGTGCCAGCAAAATGGGGGGGACTAACTATGGCTACACCTTC. Encoded protein: CASKMGGTNYGYTF.

The genes are TRBV11-2 and TRBJ2-5, with 7 bases that match TRBD2. The V gene end was trimmed by 4 bases and the J gene end by 3 bases; junction bases not matched to a gene: 11. Germline V gene sequence: CDR1 SGHAT, CDR2 FQNNGV. This CDR3 spans 16 amino acids. CDR3 DNA sequence: TGTGCCAGCAGCTCCCGCTGGGAGGGGATAAAAGAGACCCAGTACTTC. Its protein is CASSSRWEGIKETQYF.

The CDR3 loop reads CAISESRLAGGSYEQYF. CDR3 DNA sequence: TGTGCCATCAGTGAGTCTAGGCTAGCGGGAGGGAGCTACGAGCAGTACTTC. The V gene is TRBV10-3, the J gene TRBJ2-7; TRBD2 aligns across 12 bases. V lost 0 bases to trimming and J lost 3 bases; unmatched junction nucleotides: 6. Germline CDR1 ENHRY, CDR2 SYGVKD. CDR3 size: 17 residues.